This TCR beta chain was obtained from a study of T cells after yellow fever vaccination. This CDR3 contains 14 residues. Germline-derived CDR1 and CDR2 are SGDLS and YYNGEE. V gave up 4 bases and J gave up 4 bases; unmatched junction bases: 5. From the 5' RACE reads, TCRdb called clonotypes with MiXCR, one entry per CDR3 protein. The sample records roughly 310,000 distinct CDR3 sequences, 8.7% being singletons. Specimen: PBMCs, collected on the day of the first yellow fever vaccination. The receptor's source is a man younger than 35 who received the YFV17D yellow fever vaccine. The chain combines TRBV9 with TRBJ2-1; TRBD2 matches at 7 bases. The CDR3 sequence: CASSPAGRYNEQFF. The CDR3 DNA reads as TGTGCCAGCAGCCCAGCGGGGCGTTACAATGAGCAGTTCTTC.